The 27 T cell receptor beta chains below were found in one sample sequenced in a study of blood T cell repertoires in COVID-19. Repertoires were generated with immunoSEQ multiplex PCR, while TCRdb's copy carries only in-frame clones and drops some. Of about 180,000 clones listed, roughly nine tenths are singletons. The specimen sequenced was peripheral blood. The origin of the receptors is a young man who had recovered from COVID-19.

This clone appeared a single time. The gene calls are TRBV27 and TRBJ2-5; D may be TRBD2 (6 bases). The V and J ends lost 2 bases and 5 bases respectively, with 15 bases between them. Germline V gene sequence: CDR1 MNHEY, CDR2 SMNVEV (reference sequence). The CDR3 is made up of 15 amino acids. CDR3 region: CASSLLSASDETQYF. Written as DNA, the CDR3 is TGTGCCAGCAGTTTACTATCCGCTAGCGACGAGACCCAGTACTTC.

The J gene is TRBJ1-1, the V gene TRBV29-1, with TRBD1 matching 9 bases. Losses at the gene ends were 8 bases for V and 8 bases for J; bases not matched to a gene: 12. The CDR3 sequence is 13 residues long. Germline-derived CDR1 and CDR2 are SQVTM and ANQGSEA. For the CDR3, the DNA is TGCAGCATACGGACAGGGGAGGTGAGAGAAGCTTTCTTT. Amino acids: CSIRTGEVREAFF.

The chain links TRBV27 to TRBJ2-3; D is unclear. V was clipped by 2 bases and J by 4 bases, with 16 bases between them. The germline gives CDR1 MNHEY, CDR2 SMNVEV (reference sequence). CDR3 length: 16 amino acids. This CDR3 is CASSLIPDWYPDTQYF. In DNA form, the CDR3 reads TGTGCCAGCAGTTTAATCCCCGACTGGTACCCAGATACGCAGTATTTT.

This chain links TRBV4-3 with TRBJ2-1; TRBD1 agrees at 9 bases. The CDR3 totals 15 residues. V dropped 1 base and J dropped 7; count of bases not matched to a gene: 5. CDR1 and CDR2 from the germline V gene are LGHNA and YSLEER. The CDR3 loop is CASSQVGTGMNEQFF. For the CDR3, the DNA is TGCGCCAGCAGCCAAGTTGGGACAGGGATGAATGAGCAGTTCTTC.

The CDR3 nucleotides read TGTGCCAGCAGTTTACAGGGGTCTACTTTGAATGAAAAACTGTTTTTT. Residues: CASSLQGSTLNEKLFF. The rearrangement links TRBV27 to TRBJ1-4, with D possibly TRBD1 on 6 matching bases. CDR1 is MNHEY and CDR2 is SMNVEV in the germline V gene (reference sequence). CDR3 length equals 16 residues. V was clipped by 2 bases and J by 5 bases, with 15 bases between them.

The gene calls are TRBV9 and TRBJ2-3, with 8 bases matching TRBD2. Germline CDR1 is SGDLS and CDR2 is YYNGEE. The junction had 6 bases not matched to a gene; V was cut back by 2 bases and J by 1 base. This CDR3 has 16 residues. The CDR3 nucleotides are TGTGCCAGCAGCGTTTTTAGCGGGATAGGCACAGATACGCAGTATTTT. Amino acid sequence: CASSVFSGIGTDTQYF.

The V gene is TRBV24-1, the J gene TRBJ2-2, with TRBD2 matching over 11 bases. The CDR3 consists of 17 residues. The germline gives CDR1 KGHDR, CDR2 SFDVKD. J gave up 5 bases and V 9 bases, and 13 bases lay outside the gene matches. The CDR3 loop reads CATAGSLAGAQTGELFF. CDR3 DNA: TGTGCCACCGCTGGATCACTAGCGGGAGCACAAACCGGGGAGCTGTTTTTT.

V and J are TRBV7-8 and TRBJ2-7; 11 nucleotides align to TRBD1. The V gene's germline CDR1 is SGHVS and CDR2 FQNEAQ. Unmatched junction bases numbered 8, after V lost 6 bases and J lost 4 bases. The CDR3 runs to 15 residues. The DNA of the CDR3 is TGTGCCAGCAGGTTGGCGGGACAGGGGGAGTACGAGCAGTACTTC. Encoded protein: CASRLAGQGEYEQYF.

This clone was counted once. The V gene is TRBV19, the J gene TRBJ2-1; 15 bases map to TRBD2. The CDR3 loop spans 17 amino acids. Germline lookup yields CDR1 LNHDA and CDR2 SQIVND (reference sequence). V trimming: 5 bases; J trimming: 9 bases; junction bases outside the gene matches: 11. The CDR3 is CASSPWTSGRALVEQFF. In nucleotides, the CDR3 is TGTGCCAGTAGTCCGTGGACTAGCGGGAGGGCCCTAGTTGAGCAGTTCTTC.

The CDR3 sequence: CASSFEREASYEQYF. CDR3 nucleotides: TGTGCCAGCAGTTTCGAGCGGGAGGCCTCCTACGAGCAGTACTTC. The chain recombines TRBV28 with TRBJ2-7; 9 bases map to TRBD2. Germline V gene sequence: CDR1 MDHEN, CDR2 SYDVKM. The V and J ends lost 3 bases and 0 bases, in that order; junction bases with no gene match: 3. The CDR3 is 15 amino acids.

The rearrangement uses TRBV6-6 and TRBJ2-5; D possibly corresponds to TRBD1 (5 bases). From germline, CDR1 is MNHNY and CDR2 SVGAGI (reference sequence). The V and J ends lost 9 bases and 3 bases respectively, with 17 bases between them. The CDR3 consists of 14 residues. The CDR3 DNA reads as TGTGCCAGTTGGGGCAGGGATGATGAAGAGACCCAGTACTTC. This codes for CASWGRDDEETQYF.

In its sample, this clone was seen once. This sequence joins TRBV19 and TRBJ2-2; TRBD1 matches at 8 bases. CDR1 LNHDA and CDR2 SQIVND come from the germline V gene (reference sequence). CDR3 length: 14 residues. V dropped 7 bases and J dropped 4; count of bases not matched to a gene: 5. CDR3 sequence reads: CASNYRGATGELFF. In nucleotides, the CDR3 is TGTGCCAGTAATTACAGGGGGGCCACCGGGGAGCTGTTTTTT.

The chain couples TRBV6-2 or TRBV6-3 to TRBJ2-2; 10 positions match TRBD2. The CDR3 covers 16 residues. The V gene's germline CDR1 is MNHEY and CDR2 SVGEGT. After removal of 2 bases from V and 7 bases from J, the junction contained 7 bases not matched to a gene. The CDR3 DNA sequence: TGTGCCAGCAGTTACAGCGGGAGGGCCTATATCGGGGAGCTGTTTTTT. Its protein product is CASSYSGRAYIGELFF.

The chain combines TRBV5-1 with TRBJ2-3, with 7 nucleotides matching TRBD2. The length of the CDR3 is 16 residues. Germline lookup yields CDR1 SGHRS and CDR2 YFSETQ. The V gene end was trimmed by 0 bases and the J gene end by 3 bases; junction bases not matched to a gene: 7. CDR3 DNA: TGCGCCAGCAGCTTGGCCAGGAGGGAGGGTACAGATACGCAGTATTTT. Amino acid sequence: CASSLARREGTDTQYF.

As DNA, the CDR3 is TGTGCCACCAGATTTGGGGCAGTACATCAGCCCCAGCATTTT. Residues: CATRFGAVHQPQHF. The chain joins TRBV2 to TRBJ1-5, with D perhaps matching TRBD1 (5 bases). V lost 10 bases and J 5 bases, leaving 18 bases between the germline ends. The CDR3 runs 14 residues. Germline V gene sequence: CDR1 SNHLY, CDR2 FYNNEI.

This rearrangement joins TRBV12-5 to TRBJ1-5; D unresolved. With 5 bases removed from V and 0 bases from J, the gap between germline ends came to 14 bases. This CDR3 spans 16 amino acids. CDR1 LGHNT and CDR2 FRNRAP come from the germline V gene. The chain's CDR3 is CASGLPAPGSNQPQHF. CDR3 nucleotide sequence: TGTGCTAGTGGTCTCCCCGCGCCGGGTAGCAATCAGCCCCAGCATTTT.

The chain joins TRBV5-1 to TRBJ2-2; weak D call: TRBD2 (6 bases). CDR1 is SGHRS, CDR2 YFSETQ, per germline. The CDR3 is 15 amino acids. V lost 0 bases to trimming and J lost 6 bases, with 12 bases between them. Here the CDR3 reads CASSLGDWGPGELFF. The CDR3 DNA reads as TGCGCCAGCAGCTTGGGGGACTGGGGCCCCGGGGAGCTGTTTTTT.

The chain carries TRBV2 and TRBJ2-1; D ambiguous. V shed 8 bases and J shed 0 bases, with 11 bases lying between them. Germline-derived CDR1 and CDR2 are SNHLY and FYNNEI. This CDR3 region has 14 residues. This CDR3 reads CASGESASYNEQFF. The CDR3 coding sequence is TGTGCCAGCGGAGAGAGCGCCTCCTACAATGAGCAGTTCTTC.

The chain carries TRBV11-3 and TRBJ2-7, with 7 bases identical to TRBD1. Per the germline V gene, CDR1 is SGHNT and CDR2 is YENEEA. V was pared by 5 bases and J by 3 bases, with 4 bases of the junction left unmatched. This CDR3 contains 13 residues. The CDR3 reads CASSRQGDYEQYF. The CDR3 nucleotides are TGTGCCAGCAGCCGCCAGGGGGACTACGAGCAGTACTTC. Full variable domain (rest looked up from reference TRBV11-3 and TRBJ2-7): EAGVVQSPRYKIIEKKQPVAFWCNPISGHNTLYWYLQNLGQGPELLIRYENEEAVDDSQLPKDRFSAERLKGVDSTLKIQPAELGDSAVYLCASSRQGDYEQYFGPGTRLTVT.

The V gene is TRBV25-1, the J gene TRBJ2-5; no firm D call. The CDR3 covers 12 residues. V dropped 2 bases and J dropped 5 bases, with 6 bases sitting between them. Germline CDR1 MGHDK, CDR2 SYGVNS. As DNA, the CDR3 is TGTGCCAGCAGTGAAGTAGAGGAGACCCAGTACTTC. Its translation: CASSEVEETQYF.

The genes are TRBV7-9 and TRBJ1-1, with TRBD1 as a possible D gene (6 bases). Trimming shortened V by 1 base and J by 1 base, and 10 bases separated the two germline ends. The CDR3 runs 15 residues. The germline CDR1 and CDR2 sequences are SEHNR and FQNEAQ (reference sequence). The CDR3 protein is CASSLGGHTNTEAFF. The CDR3 DNA follows: TGTGCCAGCAGCTTAGGGGGACATACGAACACTGAAGCTTTCTTT.

The rearrangement links TRBV27 to TRBJ1-2; no clear D gene. The germline CDR1 and CDR2 sequences are MNHEY and SMNVEV (reference sequence). The V end was cut by 2 bases, the J end by 4 bases, with 11 bases between. The CDR3 consists of 14 residues. CDR3 region: CASSLSLGSYGYTF. The CDR3 region has the DNA TGTGCCAGCAGTTTAAGTCTGGGCAGCTATGGCTACACCTTC.

The chain carries TRBV5-4 and TRBJ2-1; maybe TRBD2 (5 bases). The CDR3 spans 14 residues. Trimming removed 5 bases at V and 8 bases at J, with 17 bases between. Looked up from germline, CDR1 is SGHNT and CDR2 is YYREEE (reference sequence). DNA of the CDR3: TGTGCCAGCAGGTCCCCGGGATCCCAATATGAGCAGTTCTTC. It specifies CASRSPGSQYEQFF. Complete variable domain (other parts from reference TRBV5-4 and TRBJ2-1): ETGVTQSPTHLIKTRGQQVTLRCSSQSGHNTVSWYQQALGQGPQFIFQYYREEENGRGNFPPRFSGLQFPNYSSELNVNALELDDSALYLCASRSPGSQYEQFFGPGTRLTVL.

The V and J genes are TRBV19 and TRBJ2-7, with TRBD1 matching 12 bases. Germline loops: CDR1 LNHDA, CDR2 SQIVND (reference sequence). This CDR3 is built from 15 residues. J was trimmed by 5 bases and V by 3 bases; bases with no gene match: 5. CDR3 DNA: TGTGCCAGTAGTATTACGGGGACAGGGGGCAACGAGCAGTACTTC. Its protein product is CASSITGTGGNEQYF.

The gene calls are TRBV4-3 and TRBJ1-6; possibly TRBD1 for D (5 bases). The ends were cut back, 1 base at V and 6 bases at J, with 13 bases in the middle. Looked up from germline, CDR1 is LGHNA and CDR2 is YSLEER. The CDR3 is made up of 16 amino acids. This CDR3 is CASSQVGQGANSPLHF. In nucleotides, the CDR3 is TGCGCCAGCAGCCAAGTCGGGCAGGGCGCTAATTCACCCCTCCACTTT.

This clone was seen only once. This sequence joins TRBV28 and TRBJ1-5; 9 nucleotides line up with TRBD1. Germline CDR1 and CDR2: MDHEN and SYDVKM. V lost 2 bases to trimming and J lost 3 bases; unmatched junction nucleotides: 2. The length of the CDR3 is 15 residues. The CDR3 loop reads CASSLGTGLNQPQHF. The CDR3 DNA follows: TGTGCCAGCAGTTTAGGGACAGGGCTCAATCAGCCCCAGCATTTT.

The chain's CDR3 is CASSLAGGETQYF. CDR3 nucleotides: TGTGCCAGCAGCTTAGCGGGGGGGGAGACCCAGTACTTC. The chain recombines TRBV7-9 with TRBJ2-5; 7 nucleotides align to TRBD2. Germline V gene lookup returns CDR1 SEHNR and CDR2 FQNEAQ (reference sequence). The CDR3 length is 13 residues. J was trimmed by 5 bases and V by 0 bases; bases with no gene match: 0.